These 25 T cell receptor beta chains were all obtained from the same sample, sequenced in a study of control samples from healthy donors and cancer patients. Repertoires were generated with immunoSEQ multiplex PCR, while TCRdb's copy carries only in-frame clones and drops some. The data hold some 120,000 clones, with 80% to 90% observed a single time. Sequenced material: blood. These receptors originate from a man in his forties in good health.

V usage is TRBV7-8 and J usage is TRBJ1-1; D perhaps matches TRBD1 (5 bases). V was cut by 5 bases and J by 5 bases, with 18 bases left in between. Per the germline V gene, CDR1 is SGHVS and CDR2 is FQNEAQ. There are 15 residues in the CDR3. As DNA, the CDR3 is TGTGCCAGCAGCCCCGCGGTCGGGGCATGGACTGAAGCTTTCTTT. Residues: CASSPAVGAWTEAFF.

J is TRBJ1-4 and V is TRBV6-5; TRBD1 matches 7 bases. This CDR3 contains 15 residues. Trimming cost V 7 bases and J 3 bases; bases outside gene matches: 8. CDR1 and CDR2 (germline): MNHEY, SVGAGI. The CDR3 region has the DNA TGTGCCAGCAATCACAGGACAGGTTCTAATGAAAAACTGTTTTTT. Translation: CASNHRTGSNEKLFF.

V and J are TRBV10-1 and TRBJ2-1; D unresolved. The germline V and J ends were trimmed by 1 base and 4 bases, with 5 bases remaining between them. Germline values: CDR1 WNHNN, CDR2 SYGVQD (reference sequence). The CDR3 runs 13 residues. CDR3 DNA sequence: TGCGCCAGCAGTGAGTACAGTTACAATGAGCAGTTCTTC. It is translated as CASSEYSYNEQFF.

This clone was recorded a few times. V is TRBV3-1 (or the pseudogene TRBV3-2) and J is TRBJ2-2; TRBD2 is a possible D gene (7 bases). The ends were cut back, 1 base at V and 4 bases at J, with 10 bases in the middle. The V gene's germline CDR1 is LGHDT and CDR2 YNNKEL (reference sequence). CDR3 size: 15 residues. CDR3 protein: CASSQAGGLTGELFF. The CDR3 DNA sequence: TGTGCCAGCAGCCAAGCGGGGGGCCTCACCGGGGAGCTGTTTTTT.

V and J are TRBV5-4 and TRBJ1-3; 9 bases line up with TRBD1. The junction had 5 bases not matched to a gene; V was cut back by 4 bases and J by 3 bases. Germline V gene lookup returns CDR1 SGHNT and CDR2 YYREEE (reference sequence). This CDR3 has 15 residues. Written as DNA, the CDR3 is TGTGCCAGCAGCCCTGACAGGGGGAATGGAAACACCATATATTTT. Its protein product is CASSPDRGNGNTIYF.

The V gene is TRBV12-3 or TRBV12-4, the J gene TRBJ2-7; TRBD1 matches 9 bases. The CDR3 totals 13 residues. V dropped 5 bases and J dropped 7; count of bases not matched to a gene: 6. The DNA for the CDR3 is TGTGCCAGCAGTACCTACAGGGGGCGGGAGCAGTACTTC. This gives the protein CASSTYRGREQYF.

This chain connects TRBV25-1 to TRBJ1-4; D remains ambiguous. This CDR3 is 16 amino acids long. Germline-derived CDR1 and CDR2 are MGHDK and SYGVNS. Trimming took 2 bases from V and 6 from J, leaving 16 bases between them. CDR3 sequence: CASSEIGRRWDEKLFF. The CDR3 coding sequence is TGTGCCAGCAGTGAAATAGGCAGGCGTTGGGATGAAAAACTGTTTTTT. Combining the CDR3 with reference TRBV25-1 and TRBJ1-4 gives the whole variable domain EADIYQTPRYLVIGTGKKITLECSQTMGHDKMYWYQQDPGMELHLIHYSYGVNSTEKGDLSSESTVSRIRTEHFPLTLESARPSHTSQYLCASSEIGRRWDEKLFFGSGTQLSVL.

V usage is TRBV7-9 and J usage is TRBJ1-1, with TRBD1 matching over 7 bases. The trim removed 5 bases at V and 5 bases at J, leaving 11 bases unmatched. The length of the CDR3 is 15 residues. CDR1 SEHNR and CDR2 FQNEAQ come from the germline V gene (reference sequence). The CDR3 sequence is CASSPFRQGGTEAFF. CDR3 in DNA: TGTGCCAGCAGCCCCTTTAGACAGGGTGGAACTGAAGCTTTCTTT. Together with reference TRBV7-9 and TRBJ1-1, the CDR3 gives the full variable domain: DTGVSQNPRHKITKRGQNVTFRCDPISEHNRLYWYRQTLGQGPEFLTYFQNEAQLEKSRLLSDRFSAERPKGSFSTLEIQRTEQGDSAMYLCASSPFRQGGTEAFFGQGTRLTVV.

The chain recombines TRBV3-1 (or the pseudogene TRBV3-2) with TRBJ1-6; D is unresolved. Between the trimmed V and J ends, which lost 3 bases and 7 bases, there was a span of 7 bases. Germline V lookup: CDR1 LGHDT, CDR2 YNNKEL (reference sequence). This CDR3 is built from 13 residues. The DNA of the CDR3 is TGTGCCAGCAGCCATCTGGAGAATTCACCCCTCCACTTT. Its protein product is CASSHLENSPLHF.

The chain joins TRBV14 to TRBJ2-1, with 7 bases matching TRBD1. CDR1 is SGHDN, CDR2 FVKESK, per germline. The CDR3 runs to 16 residues. J gave up 4 bases and V 2 bases, and 8 bases lay outside the gene matches. As DNA, the CDR3 is TGTGCCAGCAGCCAAATTACCGGGACAGATTACAATGAGCAGTTCTTC. Protein sequence: CASSQITGTDYNEQFF.

As concerns this clone: A junction end diverges from the germline sequence, so it may reflect a read error. This chain connects TRBV12-5 to TRBJ2-2; TRBD2 matches at 10 bases. Per the germline V gene, CDR1 is LGHNT and CDR2 is FRNRAP. CDR3 length equals 15 residues. CDR3 in DNA: TGTGCTAGTGGTACCCCGGGACTAGCGCTCCGGGGAGCTGTTTTT. Translating gives CASGTPGLALRGAVF. Complete variable domain (other parts from reference TRBV12-5 and TRBJ2-2): DARVTQTPRHKVTEMGQEVTMRCQPILGHNTVFWYRQTMMQGLELLAYFRNRAPLDDSGMPKDRFSAEMPDATLATLKIQPSEPRDSAVYFCASGTPGLALRGAVFGEGSRLTVL.

This chain joins TRBV7-7 and TRBJ1-1; D gene uncertain. The CDR3 covers 13 residues. CDR1 is SSHAT and CDR2 is FNYEAQ in the germline V gene (reference sequence). The V and J ends lost 5 bases and 3 bases respectively, with 10 bases between them. Here the CDR3 reads CASSRRLDTEAFF. The CDR3 DNA is TGTGCCAGCAGCCGAAGATTGGACACTGAAGCTTTCTTT.

This chain uses TRBV6-6 with TRBJ2-3; D perhaps matches TRBD1 (6 bases). Trimming cost V 2 bases and J 6 bases, with 9 bases left between them. CDR3 length equals 13 residues. Per germline, CDR1 MNHNY and CDR2 SVGAGI (reference sequence). CDR3 DNA sequence: TGTGCCAGCAGTTACCCCGACAGGGATACGCAGTATTTT. It specifies CASSYPDRDTQYF.

This chain joins TRBV24-1 and TRBJ1-5; a weak D match, TRBD1 (6 bases). This CDR3 region has 14 residues. Trimming pared 7 bases from V and 0 bases from J, leaving 9 bases between. Germline CDR1 KGHDR, CDR2 SFDVKD. CDR3 residues: CATSRGDSNQPQHF. The CDR3 region has the DNA TGTGCCACCAGCAGGGGAGATAGCAATCAGCCCCAGCATTTT.

The V call is TRBV19, the J call TRBJ1-2; TRBD1 agrees at 8 bases. This CDR3 region has 13 residues. Germline assignment: CDR1 LNHDA and CDR2 SQIVND (reference sequence). J was trimmed by 9 bases and V by 4 bases; bases with no gene match: 7. The chain's CDR3 is CASSKDRVARYTF. In nucleotides, the CDR3 is TGTGCCAGTAGTAAGGACAGGGTCGCGCGCTACACCTTC.

V gene TRBV6-5 combines with J gene TRBJ2-7, with TRBD1 identical over 7 bases. The V gene's germline CDR1 is MNHEY and CDR2 SVGAGI. The CDR3 extends over 14 amino acids. V shed 8 bases, J shed 2 bases, and the junction held 9 bases outside the gene matches. The CDR3 sequence: CASGPYRGPYEQYF. The CDR3, as DNA: TGTGCCAGCGGACCCTACAGGGGTCCCTACGAGCAGTACTTC.

The chain couples TRBV7-8 to TRBJ2-7; D unclear. This CDR3 region has 14 residues. V lost 1 base to trimming and J lost 2 bases, with 9 bases between them. CDR1 and CDR2 from the germline V gene are SGHVS and FQNEAQ. In DNA form, the CDR3 reads TGTGCCAGCAGCTTAGGCGGTTATGCCTACGAGCAGTACTTC. Amino acid sequence: CASSLGGYAYEQYF.

This clone was seen a single time. This sequence joins TRBV18 and TRBJ1-2; tentatively, D is TRBD1 (6 bases). Per germline, CDR1 KGHSH and CDR2 LQKENI. Deletions cut 3 bases from V and 9 bases from J, with 14 bases between. The CDR3 has 13 residues. Here the CDR3 DNA reads TGTGCCAGCTCACCGGACAGACTGGGAAGCTACACCTTC. Protein sequence: CASSPDRLGSYTF.

In its sample, this clone was seen once. This sequence joins TRBV7-9 and TRBJ1-6, with no clear D. Germline values: CDR1 SEHNR, CDR2 FQNEAQ (reference sequence). The CDR3 is 12 amino acids. Trimming left V 5 bases short and J 7 bases short, with 6 bases between. The CDR3 DNA sequence: TGTGCCAGCAGCCTATCCAATTCACCCCTCCACTTT. Amino acids: CASSLSNSPLHF. The full variable domain, rest sourced from reference TRBV7-9 and TRBJ1-6, is DTGVSQNPRHKITKRGQNVTFRCDPISEHNRLYWYRQTLGQGPEFLTYFQNEAQLEKSRLLSDRFSAERPKGSFSTLEIQRTEQGDSAMYLCASSLSNSPLHFGNGTRLTVT.

J is TRBJ1-2 and V is TRBV11-3, with D possibly matching TRBD1 (5 bases). The germline V and J ends were trimmed by 4 bases and 8 bases, with 20 bases remaining between them. The CDR3 totals 15 residues. Germline V gene data show CDR1 as SGHNT and CDR2 as YENEEA. CDR3 protein: CASSSSPGRGRGYTF. CDR3 sequence (DNA): TGTGCCAGCAGCTCGTCGCCGGGGAGGGGACGAGGCTACACCTTC.

This chain links TRBV6-2 or TRBV6-3 with TRBJ2-5; the D gene is possibly TRBD2 (6 bases). Trimming took 2 bases from V and 5 from J, leaving 15 bases between them. There are 15 residues in the CDR3. From germline, CDR1 is MNHEY and CDR2 SVGEGT. The CDR3 loop is CASSYDRSGRETQYF. For the CDR3, the DNA is TGTGCCAGCAGTTACGACAGATCGGGGAGGGAGACCCAGTACTTC.

The V and J genes are TRBV7-9 and TRBJ2-5; D perhaps matches TRBD2 (5 bases). CDR3 size: 14 residues. CDR1 SEHNR and CDR2 FQNEAQ come from the germline V gene (reference sequence). Between the trimmed V and J ends, which lost 4 bases and 2 bases, there was a span of 11 bases. This chain's CDR3 is CASSSWGAQETQYF. The CDR3 DNA reads as TGTGCCAGCAGCTCGTGGGGAGCTCAAGAGACCCAGTACTTC.

The genes are TRBV29-1 and TRBJ1-2; 7 bases are a match to TRBD1. V was pared by 4 bases and J by 6 bases, with 8 bases of the junction left unmatched. The germline CDR1 and CDR2 sequences are SQVTM and ANQGSEA. This CDR3 is built from 13 residues. The CDR3 nucleotides read TGCAGCGTTGGCGCCCGGACAGGCCATGGCTACACCTTC. It yields the protein CSVGARTGHGYTF. Full variable domain (remainder filled in from reference TRBV29-1 and TRBJ1-2): SAVISQKPSRDICQRGTSLTIQCQVDSQVTMMFWYRQQPGQSLTLIATANQGSEATYESGFVIDKFPISRPNLTFSTLTVSNMSPEDSSIYLCSVGARTGHGYTFGSGTRLTVV.

The V gene is TRBV2, the J gene TRBJ1-2, with a tentative D call TRBD1 (6 bases). V was clipped by 7 bases and J by 7 bases, with 13 bases between them. The CDR3 extends over 12 amino acids. Germline values: CDR1 SNHLY, CDR2 FYNNEI. The CDR3 loop is CASNGGQGGYTF. CDR3 DNA: TGTGCCAGCAACGGGGGGCAGGGTGGCTACACCTTC.

The CDR3 DNA reads as TGTGCCAGCAGTGGGGACAGTCGGGACACGACAGATACGCAGTATTTT. It encodes CASSGDSRDTTDTQYF. The gene calls are TRBV6-2 or TRBV6-3 and TRBJ2-3, with 7 bases identical to TRBD1. The CDR3 has 16 residues. With 5 bases clipped from V and 3 bases from J, the junction kept 11 bases outside the gene matches. Per the germline V gene, CDR1 is MNHEY and CDR2 is SVGEGT.